The 8 T cell receptor beta chains below come from one sample, sequenced in a study of T cell repertoires in ileal Crohn's disease. TCRdb's copy holds only in-frame clones and misses some; the assay was immunoSEQ multiplex PCR. The sample consists of around 14,000 clones, around 80% of them appearing once. The sequenced material came from ileal tissue. The receptors were sampled from an adult with Crohn's disease.

V is TRBV4-1 and J is TRBJ2-1; a weak D match, TRBD2 (6 bases). CDR3 size: 15 residues. Trimming removed 5 bases at V and 2 bases at J, with 13 bases between. The V gene's germline CDR1 is MGHRA and CDR2 YSYEKL. This CDR3 reads CASSSMGLAYNEQFF. Written as DNA, the CDR3 is TGCGCCAGCAGCTCTATGGGACTGGCCTACAATGAGCAGTTCTTC.

This chain joins TRBV19 and TRBJ1-5; the match to TRBD1 covers 7 bases. V shed 6 bases, J shed 5 bases, and the junction held 19 bases outside the gene matches. Germline V gene sequence: CDR1 LNHDA, CDR2 SQIVND (reference sequence). The CDR3 runs to 18 residues. The CDR3 loop reads CASSILSRQQGYDQPQHF. The CDR3 nucleotides read TGTGCCAGTAGCATATTATCAAGACAACAGGGGTATGATCAGCCCCAGCATTTT. The full variable domain, completed using reference TRBV19 and TRBJ1-5, is DGGITQSPKYLFRKEGQNVTLSCEQNLNHDAMYWYRQDPGQGLRLIYYSQIVNDFQKGDIAEGYSVSREKKESFPLTVTSAQKNPTAFYLCASSILSRQQGYDQPQHFGDGTRLSIL.

The V and J genes are TRBV5-4 and TRBJ1-3; 7 bases align to TRBD1. CDR3 length equals 15 residues. V shed 10 bases, J shed 4 bases, and the junction held 14 bases outside the gene matches. CDR1 and CDR2 (germline): SGHNT, YYREEE (reference sequence). DNA for the CDR3: TGTGCCGTTTCAAGTGAGGGGGCAAGGGGAAACACCATATATTTT. This gives the protein CAVSSEGARGNTIYF.

J is TRBJ2-5 and V is TRBV5-6, with TRBD2 matching over 8 bases. V dropped 3 bases and J dropped 4; count of bases not matched to a gene: 8. The CDR3 length is 15 residues. The germline gives CDR1 SGHDT, CDR2 YYEEEE. The CDR3: CASSSKAGAGETQYF. Here the CDR3 DNA reads TGTGCCAGCAGCTCTAAAGCGGGAGCAGGAGAGACCCAGTACTTC.

This clone was found once. The rearrangement joins TRBV7-9 to TRBJ2-5, with a tentative D call TRBD2 (7 bases). The CDR3 contains 17 residues. V was pared by 5 bases and J by 2 bases, with 21 bases between. Germline values: CDR1 SEHNR, CDR2 FQNEAQ (reference sequence). The CDR3 bases are TGTGCCAGCAGCCCCCGGGGGGCGGGGACGATTCAAGAGACCCAGTACTTC. This translates into CASSPRGAGTIQETQYF.

This clone was found a few times. J is TRBJ1-4 and V is TRBV7-2; 10 bases are shared with TRBD1. Germline V CDR1 and CDR2: SGHTA, FQGNSA. CDR3 length: 17 residues. With V trimmed by 1 base and J by 8 bases, 10 bases remained unmatched. The DNA for the CDR3 is TGTGCCAGCAGCTTAGGGACAGGGGGGGTAACATCGGAAAAACTGTTTTTT. Amino acids: CASSLGTGGVTSEKLFF.

The chain combines TRBV4-2 with TRBJ2-3; 7 bases fit TRBD2. The CDR3 spans 15 residues. The trim removed 1 base at V and 3 bases at J, leaving 4 bases unmatched. Germline assignment: CDR1 LGHNA and CDR2 YNFKEQ. CDR3 in amino acids: CASSQGREMTDTQYF. The CDR3 DNA is TGTGCCAGCAGCCAAGGGCGGGAGATGACAGATACGCAGTATTTT.

This chain links TRBV11-2 with TRBJ1-3, with a possible D match to TRBD1 (5 bases). The V gene lost 2 bases and the J gene lost 2 bases, with 10 bases spanning the gap. Germline V gives CDR1 SGHAT, CDR2 FQNNGV. This CDR3 region has 15 residues. In nucleotides, the CDR3 is TGTGCCAGCAGCTTATATTCACAGGCTGGAAACACCATATATTTT. This codes for CASSLYSQAGNTIYF.